The 6 T cell receptor beta chains below all came from one sample that was sequenced in a study of blood T cells in healthy people across ages (dated by TCRdb to the mid-2010s). The library relied on 5' RACE. TCRdb records Illumina HiSeq 2500 as the sequencer. A second PCR of about 6 to 11 cycles was performed with a sample-barcoded 5' primer and a J-beta primer mix. TCRdb trimmed public reads at Q25 via fastp, called clones via MiXCR and kept in-frame beta chains. Rows with one shared CDR3 protein collapse into an entry with the most common genes and DNA. For this sample the table gives approximately 800,000 distinct CDR3 sequences, of which 46% were detected only once. Of the sample, around 18% is held by the ten largest clones. The source material was blood. These receptors were obtained from a man of 80 years or more in good health.

The chain carries TRBV5-5 and TRBJ2-3; D tentatively fits TRBD1 or TRBD2 (5 bases each). V was shortened by 2 bases and J by 0 bases, with 13 bases between the two germline ends. Germline CDR1 and CDR2: SGHKS and YYEKEE (reference sequence). The CDR3 sequence is 16 residues long. CDR3: CASSFIRGGSTDTQYF. The CDR3 bases are TGTGCCAGCAGCTTTATCCGGGGCGGTAGCACAGATACGCAGTATTTT.

Remarks on this clonotype: A junction end diverges from the germline sequence, so it may reflect a read error. V gene TRBV5-1 combines with J gene TRBJ2-5; TRBD2 aligns across 8 bases. TRBJ2-7 matches the DNA end more closely, so the J call is doubtful. This CDR3 has 14 amino acids. From germline, CDR1 is SGHRS and CDR2 YFSETQ. CDR3 protein: CASSLGTSLDEQYF. The CDR3 region has the DNA TGCGCCAGCAGTTTGGGGACTAGTCTCGACGAGCAGTACTTC.

Of note for this clonotype: This may stem from a read error, because a much larger clone lies one nucleotide away. The V gene is TRBV12-3 or TRBV12-4, the J gene TRBJ2-5; no reliable D call. CDR3 length equals 15 residues. Trimming removed 5 bases at V and 5 bases at J, with 18 bases between. The CDR3 coding sequence is TGTGCCAGCAGTGTAGGTGGCCAGGCGACGGAGACCCAGTACTTC. It encodes CASSVGGQATETQYF.

V usage is TRBV24-1 and J usage is TRBJ2-3; TRBD1 matches at 9 bases. V was pared by 5 bases and J by 6 bases, with 11 bases of the junction left unmatched. The germline CDR1 and CDR2 sequences are KGHDR and SFDVKD. This CDR3 spans 16 amino acids. CDR3 sequence reads: CATSGPGQGRFDTQYF. In DNA form, the CDR3 reads TGTGCCACCAGTGGTCCGGGACAGGGCCGGTTCGATACGCAGTATTTT.

This chain connects TRBV27 to TRBJ1-2; the D gene is possibly TRBD1 (6 bases). CDR3 length: 13 amino acids. V gave up 4 bases and J gave up 8 bases, with 14 bases separating them. The germline V gene has CDR1 MNHEY and CDR2 SMNVEV (reference sequence). CDR3: CASSSGLTGGYTF. DNA for the CDR3: TGTGCCAGCAGTTCCGGGCTGACAGGCGGCTACACCTTC.

This chain links TRBV29-1 with TRBJ2-7, with D perhaps matching TRBD1 (6 bases). The CDR3 consists of 15 residues. Germline CDR1 SQVTM, CDR2 ANQGSEA. V shed 7 bases and J shed 3 bases, with 22 bases lying between them. CDR3 amino acids: CSATTQGKNFYEQYF. The CDR3 DNA reads TGCAGCGCAACTACACAGGGAAAAAACTTCTACGAGCAGTACTTC.